This TCR beta chain was recorded in a study of spatial heterogeneity in lung cancer. General study findings and limits: Tumoral mutation counts were tracked by counts of expanded intratumoral alpha and beta TCRs.

Comment on this clonotype: Its specificity is not known.

This sample's time point: sample taken at primary tumor resection. V lost 4 bases and J lost 7, with 13 bases in between. In germline, CDR1 is LGHDT, CDR2 YNNKEL (reference sequence). The CDR3 is 13 amino acids. TCRdb called the 5' RACE reads again in MiXCR, with one record for every CDR3 protein. This sample carries about 13,000 distinct CDR3 sequences, 6% to 7% of them seen once, and the ten largest clones take approximately 3.5%. The clonotype originates from a female donor with early-stage non-small cell lung cancer. This sequence joins TRBV3-1 and TRBJ2-5; TRBD2 might be the D (6 bases). Specimen: lung tumor tissue, collected at surgery. The CDR3 reads CASSPQGSGTQYF. Here the CDR3 DNA reads TGTGCCAGCAGCCCTCAGGGTAGCGGGACCCAGTACTTC.